This record concerns one T cell receptor beta chain sequence. An end of the junction does not agree with germline; a read error may underlie this. A primer in the constant region served to generate TCR beta cDNA from roughly 520 ng of total RNA. The TCR beta library was amplified through three nested multiplex PCR rounds in a modified ARM-PCR procedure. Rounds one and two of PCR, each of about 10 cycles, were primed with TRBV1-TRBV30 forward primers and a C-beta reverse primer. TCRdb re-called the multiplex PCR reads with MiXCR, one entry per CDR3 protein. The data hold about 30,000 distinct CDR3 sequences, with around 66% observed a single time. Scientists recovered RNA and DNA together from roughly 18-30 mg of unsorted bulk tissue. Primary liver carcinoma in the patients was surgically resected. This record belongs to a study of tumor-infiltrating lymphocytes in primary liver carcinoma. Per the germline V gene, CDR1 is MNHNS and CDR2 is SASEGT. The CDR3 runs to 15 residues.

The sequenced sample consisted of liver tumor tissue from sampling region 3. Subset in this sample: tumor region T3, left-lateral pole. The V and J genes are TRBV6-1 and TRBJ1-2; 9 positions agree with TRBD1. This receptor was taken from a woman aged 25 to 39 with primary liver carcinoma and hepatitis B virus infection. The CDR3 sequence: CASTIVGTGRSGNTF. The CDR3 nucleotides are TGTGCCAGCACAATCGTCGGGACAGGGAGGAGTGGCAACACCTTC.